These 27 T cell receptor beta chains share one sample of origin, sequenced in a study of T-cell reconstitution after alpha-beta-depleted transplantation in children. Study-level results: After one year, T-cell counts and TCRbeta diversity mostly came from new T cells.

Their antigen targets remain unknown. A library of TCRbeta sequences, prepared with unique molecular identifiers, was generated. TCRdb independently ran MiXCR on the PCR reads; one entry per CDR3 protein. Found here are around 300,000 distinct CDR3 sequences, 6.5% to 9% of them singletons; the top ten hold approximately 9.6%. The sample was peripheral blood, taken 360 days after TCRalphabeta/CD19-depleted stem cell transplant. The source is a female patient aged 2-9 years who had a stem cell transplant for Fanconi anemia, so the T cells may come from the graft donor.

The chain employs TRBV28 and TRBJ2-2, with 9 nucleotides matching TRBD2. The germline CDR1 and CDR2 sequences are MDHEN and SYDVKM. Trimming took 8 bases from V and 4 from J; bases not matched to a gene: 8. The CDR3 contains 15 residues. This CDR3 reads CASQAGGTLTGELFF. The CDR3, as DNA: TGTGCCAGCCAAGCGGGGGGCACCCTCACCGGGGAGCTGTTTTTT.

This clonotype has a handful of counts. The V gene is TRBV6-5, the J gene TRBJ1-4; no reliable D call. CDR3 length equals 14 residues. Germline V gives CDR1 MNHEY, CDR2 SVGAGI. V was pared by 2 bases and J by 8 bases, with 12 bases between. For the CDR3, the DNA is TGTGCCAGCAGTTACGTGGGATTTAAAGAAAAACTGTTTTTT. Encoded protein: CASSYVGFKEKLFF.

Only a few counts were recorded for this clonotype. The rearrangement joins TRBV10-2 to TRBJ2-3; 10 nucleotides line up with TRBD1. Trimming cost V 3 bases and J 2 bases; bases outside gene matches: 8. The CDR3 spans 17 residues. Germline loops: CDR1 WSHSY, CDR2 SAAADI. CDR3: CASSETGQGPFTDTQYF. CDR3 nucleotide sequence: TGCGCCAGCAGTGAAACGGGACAGGGGCCCTTCACAGATACGCAGTATTTT.

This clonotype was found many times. The CDR3 DNA follows: TGTGCCAGCGACGGAGCTGACAATGAGCAGTTCTTC. It yields the protein CASDGADNEQFF. The rearrangement uses TRBV6-5 and TRBJ2-1; the D is unclear. Trimming took off 8 bases at V and 5 bases at J, with 10 bases between the two ends. There are 12 residues in the CDR3. Germline V lookup: CDR1 MNHEY, CDR2 SVGAGI.

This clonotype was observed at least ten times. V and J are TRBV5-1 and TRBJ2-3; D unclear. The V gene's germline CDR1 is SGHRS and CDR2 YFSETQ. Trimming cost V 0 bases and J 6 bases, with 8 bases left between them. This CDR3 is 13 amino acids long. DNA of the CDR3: TGCGCCAGCAGCTTGGGAAGCCCGGATACGCAGTATTTT. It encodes CASSLGSPDTQYF.

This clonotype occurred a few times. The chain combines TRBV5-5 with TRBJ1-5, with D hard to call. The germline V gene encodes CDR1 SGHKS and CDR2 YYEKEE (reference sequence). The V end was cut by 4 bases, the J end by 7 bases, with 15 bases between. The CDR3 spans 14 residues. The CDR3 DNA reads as TGTGCCAGCAGCGCAGGACCAACCTCCCAGCCCCAGCATTTT. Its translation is CASSAGPTSQPQHF.

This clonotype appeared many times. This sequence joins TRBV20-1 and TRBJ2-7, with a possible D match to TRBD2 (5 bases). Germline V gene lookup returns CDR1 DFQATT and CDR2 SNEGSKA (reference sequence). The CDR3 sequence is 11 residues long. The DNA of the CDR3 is TGCAGGAGGGAAAGAATCTACGAGCAGTACTTC. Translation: CRRERIYEQYF.

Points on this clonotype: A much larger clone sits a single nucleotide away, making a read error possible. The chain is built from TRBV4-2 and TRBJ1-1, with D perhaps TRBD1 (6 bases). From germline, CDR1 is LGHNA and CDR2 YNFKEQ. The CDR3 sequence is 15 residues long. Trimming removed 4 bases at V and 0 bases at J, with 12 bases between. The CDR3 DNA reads TGTGCCAGCAGCCTCAGGGGACTCTTGAACACTGAAGCTTTCTTT. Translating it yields CASSLRGLLNTEAFF.

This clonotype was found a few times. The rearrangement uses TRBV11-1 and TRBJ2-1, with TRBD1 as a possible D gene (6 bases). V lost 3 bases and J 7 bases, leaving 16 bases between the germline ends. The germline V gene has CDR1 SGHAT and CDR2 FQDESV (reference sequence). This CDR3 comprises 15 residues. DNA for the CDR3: TGTGCCAGCAGCTTTAGGGGGAGACTAAAGAATGAGCAGTTCTTC. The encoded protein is CASSFRGRLKNEQFF.

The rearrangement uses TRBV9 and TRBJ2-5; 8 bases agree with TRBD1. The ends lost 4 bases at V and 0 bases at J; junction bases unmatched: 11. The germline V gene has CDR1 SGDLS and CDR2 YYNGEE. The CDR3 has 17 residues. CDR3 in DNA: TGTGCCAGCAGCTCCTATCCGGGACAGGAGTACCAAGAGACCCAGTACTTC. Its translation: CASSSYPGQEYQETQYF.

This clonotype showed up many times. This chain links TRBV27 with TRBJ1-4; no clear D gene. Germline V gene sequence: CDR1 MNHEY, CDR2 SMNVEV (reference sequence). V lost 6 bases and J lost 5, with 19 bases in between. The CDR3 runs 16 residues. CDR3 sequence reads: CASRSPYSLGNEKLFF. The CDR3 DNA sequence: TGTGCCAGCAGATCTCCATACAGCTTGGGAAATGAAAAACTGTTTTTT. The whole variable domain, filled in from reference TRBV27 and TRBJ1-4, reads EAQVTQNPRYLITVTGKKLTVTCSQNMNHEYMSWYRQDPGLGLRQIYYSMNVEVTDKGDVPEGYKVSRKEKRNFPLILESPSPNQTSLYFCASRSPYSLGNEKLFFGSGTQLSVL.

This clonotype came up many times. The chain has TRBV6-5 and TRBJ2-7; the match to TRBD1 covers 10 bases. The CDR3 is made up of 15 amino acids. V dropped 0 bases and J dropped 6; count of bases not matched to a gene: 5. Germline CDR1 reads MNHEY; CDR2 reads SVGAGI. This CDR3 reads CASSYSRQGAAEQYF. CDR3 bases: TGTGCCAGCAGTTACTCGCGACAGGGGGCTGCCGAGCAGTACTTC.

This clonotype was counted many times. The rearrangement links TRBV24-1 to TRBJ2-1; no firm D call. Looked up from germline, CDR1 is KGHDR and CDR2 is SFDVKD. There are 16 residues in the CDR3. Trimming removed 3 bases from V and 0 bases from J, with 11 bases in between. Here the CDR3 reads CATSDPDLGSYNEQFF. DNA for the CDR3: TGTGCCACCAGTGATCCGGACCTTGGCTCCTACAATGAGCAGTTCTTC.

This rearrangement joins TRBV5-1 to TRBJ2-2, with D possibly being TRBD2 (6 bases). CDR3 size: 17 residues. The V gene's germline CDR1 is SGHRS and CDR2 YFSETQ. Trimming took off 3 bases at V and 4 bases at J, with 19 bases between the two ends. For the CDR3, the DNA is TGCGCCAGCAGCTATAAACTAGCAGCCCCTCTCACCGGGGAGCTGTTTTTT. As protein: CASSYKLAAPLTGELFF.

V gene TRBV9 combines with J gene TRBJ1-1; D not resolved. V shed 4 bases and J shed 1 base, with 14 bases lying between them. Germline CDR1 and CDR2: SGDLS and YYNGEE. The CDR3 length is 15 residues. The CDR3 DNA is TGTGCCAGCAGCCCCCGACGGGGAACGAACACTGAAGCTTTCTTT. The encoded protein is CASSPRRGTNTEAFF.

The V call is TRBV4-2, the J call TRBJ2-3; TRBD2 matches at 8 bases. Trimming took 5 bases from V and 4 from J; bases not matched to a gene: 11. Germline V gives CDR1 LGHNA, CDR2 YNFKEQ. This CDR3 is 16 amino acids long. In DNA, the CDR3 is TGTGCCAGCAGCAAAAGTAGCGGGGTCAGCGCAGATACGCAGTATTTT. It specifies CASSKSSGVSADTQYF.

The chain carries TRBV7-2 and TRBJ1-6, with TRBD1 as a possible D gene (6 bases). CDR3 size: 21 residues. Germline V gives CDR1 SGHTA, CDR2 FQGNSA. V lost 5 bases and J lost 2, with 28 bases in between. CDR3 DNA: TGTGCCAGCAGCGATACAGGTTGGGGACAACCTAGAGTCGCCTATAATTCACCCCTCCACTTT. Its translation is CASSDTGWGQPRVAYNSPLHF.

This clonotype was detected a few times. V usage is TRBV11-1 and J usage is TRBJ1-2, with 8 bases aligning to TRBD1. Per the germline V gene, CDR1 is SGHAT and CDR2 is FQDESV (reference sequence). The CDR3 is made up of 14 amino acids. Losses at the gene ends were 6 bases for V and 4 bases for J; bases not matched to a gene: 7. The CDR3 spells CASSYSDRGYGYTF. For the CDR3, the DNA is TGTGCCAGCAGTTATTCAGACAGGGGCTATGGCTACACCTTC.

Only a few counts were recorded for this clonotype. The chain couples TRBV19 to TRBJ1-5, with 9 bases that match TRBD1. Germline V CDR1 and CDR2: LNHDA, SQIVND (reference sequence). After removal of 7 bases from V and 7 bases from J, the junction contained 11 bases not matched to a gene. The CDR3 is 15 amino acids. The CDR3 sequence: CASTHRTGAGQPQHF. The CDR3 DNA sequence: TGTGCCAGTACCCATCGGACAGGGGCAGGCCAGCCCCAGCATTTT.

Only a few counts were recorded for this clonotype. CDR3 DNA sequence: TGTGCCATCAGTGAGCACCGGGACAGGAGATCCACCGGGGAGCTGTTTTTT. It codes for CAISEHRDRRSTGELFF. V and J are TRBV10-3 and TRBJ2-2, with TRBD1 matching over 8 bases. The CDR3 extends over 17 amino acids. J was trimmed by 4 bases and V by 2 bases; bases with no gene match: 9. CDR1 and CDR2 from the germline V gene are ENHRY and SYGVKD.

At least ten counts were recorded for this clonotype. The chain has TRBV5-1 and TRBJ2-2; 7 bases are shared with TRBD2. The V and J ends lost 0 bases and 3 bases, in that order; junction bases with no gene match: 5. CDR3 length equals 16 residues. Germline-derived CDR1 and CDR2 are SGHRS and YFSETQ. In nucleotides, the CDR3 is TGCGCCAGCAGCTTGGGACTAGCAGATTACACCGGGGAGCTGTTTTTT. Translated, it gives CASSLGLADYTGELFF.

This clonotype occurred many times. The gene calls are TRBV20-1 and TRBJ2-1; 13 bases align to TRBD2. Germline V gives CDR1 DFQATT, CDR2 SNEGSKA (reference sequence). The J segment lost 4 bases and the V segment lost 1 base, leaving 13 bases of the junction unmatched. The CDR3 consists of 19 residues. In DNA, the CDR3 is TGCAGTGCTAGAGGGACTAGCGGGGGCCCCTGGGCTGAATACAATGAGCAGTTCTTC. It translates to CSARGTSGGPWAEYNEQFF.

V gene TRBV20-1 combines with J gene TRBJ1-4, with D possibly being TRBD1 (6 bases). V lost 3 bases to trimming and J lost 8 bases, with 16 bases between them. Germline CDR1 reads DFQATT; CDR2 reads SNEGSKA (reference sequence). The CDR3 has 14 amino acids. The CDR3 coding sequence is TGCAGTGCTAGGGTATCTGGGGGCTCGGAAAAACTGTTTTTT. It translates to CSARVSGGSEKLFF.

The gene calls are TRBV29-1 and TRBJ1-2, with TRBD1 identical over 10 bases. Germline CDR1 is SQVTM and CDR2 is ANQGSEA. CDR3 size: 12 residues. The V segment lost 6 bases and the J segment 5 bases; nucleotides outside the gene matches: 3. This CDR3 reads CSVGDRGYGYTF. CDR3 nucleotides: TGCAGCGTAGGGGACAGGGGTTATGGCTACACCTTC.

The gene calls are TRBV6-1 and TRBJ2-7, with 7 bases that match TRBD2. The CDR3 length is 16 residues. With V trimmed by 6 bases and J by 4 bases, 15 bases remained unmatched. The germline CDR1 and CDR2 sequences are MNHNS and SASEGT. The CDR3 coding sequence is TGTGCCAGCAGACCACCCCAACGGCAGGGAGGGTACGAGCAGTACTTC. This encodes CASRPPQRQGGYEQYF.

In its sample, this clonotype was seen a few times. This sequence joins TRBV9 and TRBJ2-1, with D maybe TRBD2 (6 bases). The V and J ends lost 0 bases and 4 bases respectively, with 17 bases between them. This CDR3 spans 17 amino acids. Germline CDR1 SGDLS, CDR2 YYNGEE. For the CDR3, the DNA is TGTGCCAGCAGCGTAGCCCAACTAGCACTTTCTTACAATGAGCAGTTCTTC. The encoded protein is CASSVAQLALSYNEQFF.

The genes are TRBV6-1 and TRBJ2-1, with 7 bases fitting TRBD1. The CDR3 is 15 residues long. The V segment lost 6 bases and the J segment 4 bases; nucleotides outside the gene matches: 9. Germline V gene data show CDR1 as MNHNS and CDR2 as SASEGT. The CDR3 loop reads CASRPGTARYNEQFF. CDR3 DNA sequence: TGTGCCAGCAGACCCGGGACAGCGAGATACAATGAGCAGTTCTTC.